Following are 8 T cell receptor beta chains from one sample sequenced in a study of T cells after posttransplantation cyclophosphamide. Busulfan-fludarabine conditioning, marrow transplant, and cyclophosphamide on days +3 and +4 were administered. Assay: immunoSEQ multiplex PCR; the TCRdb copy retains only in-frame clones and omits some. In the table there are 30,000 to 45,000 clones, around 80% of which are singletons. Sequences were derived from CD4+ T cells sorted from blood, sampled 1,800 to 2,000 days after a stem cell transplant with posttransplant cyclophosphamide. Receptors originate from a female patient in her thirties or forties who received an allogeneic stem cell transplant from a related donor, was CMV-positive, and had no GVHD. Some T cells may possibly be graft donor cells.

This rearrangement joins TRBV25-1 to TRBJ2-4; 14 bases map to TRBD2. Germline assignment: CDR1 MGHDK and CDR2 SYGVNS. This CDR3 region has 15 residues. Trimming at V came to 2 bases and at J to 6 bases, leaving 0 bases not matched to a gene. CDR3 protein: CASSEGLAGGNIQYF. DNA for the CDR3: TGTGCCAGCAGTGAAGGACTAGCGGGGGGAAACATTCAGTACTTC.

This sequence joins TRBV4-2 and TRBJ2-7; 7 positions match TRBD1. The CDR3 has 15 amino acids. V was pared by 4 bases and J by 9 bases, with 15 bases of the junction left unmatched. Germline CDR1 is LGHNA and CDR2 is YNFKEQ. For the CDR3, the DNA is TGTGCCAGCAGCCCAGAGGGGGCAGCTTTACTCGGGCAGTACTTC. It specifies CASSPEGAALLGQYF.

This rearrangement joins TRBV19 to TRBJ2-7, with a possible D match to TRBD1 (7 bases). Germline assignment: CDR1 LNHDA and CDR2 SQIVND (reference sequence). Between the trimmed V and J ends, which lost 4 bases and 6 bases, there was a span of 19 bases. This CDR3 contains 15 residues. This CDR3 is CASSKPQGQGGEQYF. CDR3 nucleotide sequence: TGTGCCAGTAGTAAACCGCAGGGGCAGGGGGGCGAGCAGTACTTC. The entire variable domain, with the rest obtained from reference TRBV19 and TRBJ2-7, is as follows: DGGITQSPKYLFRKEGQNVTLSCEQNLNHDAMYWYRQDPGQGLRLIYYSQIVNDFQKGDIAEGYSVSREKKESFPLTVTSAQKNPTAFYLCASSKPQGQGGEQYFGPGTRLTVT.

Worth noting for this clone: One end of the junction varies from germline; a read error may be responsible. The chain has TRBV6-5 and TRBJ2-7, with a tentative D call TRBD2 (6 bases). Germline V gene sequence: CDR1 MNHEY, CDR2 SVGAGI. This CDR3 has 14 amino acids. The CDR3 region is CASRGWGLSNEQYF. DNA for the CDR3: TGTGCCAGCAGGGGGTGGGGACTCTCCAACGAGCAGTACTTC.

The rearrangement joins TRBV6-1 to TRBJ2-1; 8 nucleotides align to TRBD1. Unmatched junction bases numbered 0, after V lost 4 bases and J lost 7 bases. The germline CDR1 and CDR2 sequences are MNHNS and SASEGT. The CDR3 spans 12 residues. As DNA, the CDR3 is TGTGCCAGCAGTGGACAGGGGAATGAGCAGTTCTTC. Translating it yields CASSGQGNEQFF.

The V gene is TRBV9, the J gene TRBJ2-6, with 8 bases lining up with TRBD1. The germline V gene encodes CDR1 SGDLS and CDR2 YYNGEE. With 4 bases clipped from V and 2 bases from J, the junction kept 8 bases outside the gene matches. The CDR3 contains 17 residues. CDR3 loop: CASSSGQGAAGANVLTF. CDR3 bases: TGTGCCAGCAGCTCAGGACAGGGAGCAGCTGGGGCCAACGTCCTGACTTTC.

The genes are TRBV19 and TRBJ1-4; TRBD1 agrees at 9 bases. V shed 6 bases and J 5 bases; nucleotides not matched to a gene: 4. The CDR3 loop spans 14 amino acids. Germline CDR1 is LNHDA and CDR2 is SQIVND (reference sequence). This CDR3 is CASRDRGPNEKLFF. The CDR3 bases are TGTGCCAGTAGGGACAGGGGACCGAATGAAAAACTGTTTTTT. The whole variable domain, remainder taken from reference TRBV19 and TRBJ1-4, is DGGITQSPKYLFRKEGQNVTLSCEQNLNHDAMYWYRQDPGQGLRLIYYSQIVNDFQKGDIAEGYSVSREKKESFPLTVTSAQKNPTAFYLCASRDRGPNEKLFFGSGTQLSVL.

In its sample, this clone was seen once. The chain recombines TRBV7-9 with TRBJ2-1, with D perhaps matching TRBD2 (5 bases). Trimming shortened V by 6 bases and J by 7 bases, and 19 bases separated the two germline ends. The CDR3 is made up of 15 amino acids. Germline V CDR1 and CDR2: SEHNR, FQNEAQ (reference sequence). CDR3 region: CASSPGMLGLNEQFF. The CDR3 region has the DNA TGTGCCAGCAGTCCCGGGATGTTAGGGTTGAATGAGCAGTTCTTC.